The next 15 T cell receptor beta chains were all read from a single sample in a study of blood T cell repertoires in COVID-19. Measured with immunoSEQ multiplex PCR; TCRdb has only the in-frame clones, and not every one. The data contain a few hundred thousand clones, around 87% of them seen just once; the ten biggest clones take up around 1.9%. Specimen: PBMCs or T cells enriched from blood (not recorded which). These receptors all come from a man aged 35 to 55 in a cohort exposed to, infected with or recovered from COVID-19 (not recorded which).

This chain connects TRBV3-1 (or the pseudogene TRBV3-2) to TRBJ1-5; no reliable D call. The CDR3 is 15 residues long. V lost 1 base and J lost 0, with 7 bases in between. CDR1 and CDR2 from the germline V gene are LGHDT and YNNKEL (reference sequence). In DNA form, the CDR3 reads TGTGCCAGCAGCCAAGGGGCGGGTAGCAATCAGCCCCAGCATTTT. Translation gives CASSQGAGSNQPQHF.

V and J are TRBV6-2 or TRBV6-3 and TRBJ2-7; 9 bases agree with TRBD1. CDR1 and CDR2 from the germline V gene are MNHEY and SVGEGT. This CDR3 spans 16 amino acids. The V and J ends lost 2 bases and 3 bases, in that order; junction bases with no gene match: 8. CDR3 DNA: TGTGCCAGCAGTTACCAACCCGGGACAGGGTACTACGAGCAGTACTTC. The encoded protein is CASSYQPGTGYYEQYF.

This clone was recorded at least ten times. This chain uses TRBV27 with TRBJ2-3; D is possibly TRBD2 (6 bases). Germline V gene sequence: CDR1 MNHEY, CDR2 SMNVEV (reference sequence). The germline V and J ends were trimmed by 0 bases and 6 bases, with 16 bases remaining between them. This CDR3 comprises 16 residues. CDR3 protein: CASSLSLGSFSDTQYF. The CDR3 bases are TGTGCCAGCAGTTTATCTCTCGGGAGCTTTTCCGATACGCAGTATTTT.

This clone was detected only a few times. V and J are TRBV5-4 and TRBJ1-1; D is possibly TRBD1 (6 bases). The CDR3 consists of 15 residues. Germline CDR1 reads SGHNT; CDR2 reads YYREEE (reference sequence). With 1 base removed from V and 0 bases from J, the gap between germline ends came to 10 bases. CDR3 coding DNA: TGTGCCAGCAGCTTGACAGGGATACTGAACACTGAAGCTTTCTTT. Translated, it gives CASSLTGILNTEAFF.

J is TRBJ1-3 and V is TRBV9; D remains ambiguous. Trimming took off 1 base at V and 0 bases at J, with 8 bases between the two ends. CDR1 and CDR2 (germline): SGDLS, YYNGEE. This CDR3 spans 15 amino acids. CDR3 nucleotides: TGTGCCAGCAGCGTACGCGGTAACTCTGGAAACACCATATATTTT. Protein: CASSVRGNSGNTIYF.

The chain joins TRBV28 to TRBJ1-2; tentatively, D is TRBD1 (6 bases). Germline CDR1 MDHEN, CDR2 SYDVKM. The CDR3 runs 12 residues. DNA for the CDR3: TGTGCTCACCCCGGGACACCCTATGGCTACACCTTC. Translating gives CAHPGTPYGYTF.

This clone occurred once. CDR3 in amino acids: CASSPLDRPSGQGSAEKLFF. The CDR3 coding sequence is TGCGCCAGCAGCCCCTTGGACCGACCTTCGGGACAGGGGTCTGCTGAAAAACTGTTTTTT. The chain combines TRBV4-1 with TRBJ1-4; 10 bases agree with TRBD1. The CDR3 has 20 residues. J gave up 7 bases and V 4 bases, and 21 bases lay outside the gene matches. The V gene's germline CDR1 is MGHRA and CDR2 YSYEKL.

The V call is TRBV5-1, the J call TRBJ2-1; 9 bases agree with TRBD2. From germline, CDR1 is SGHRS and CDR2 YFSETQ. Trimming at V came to 0 bases and at J to 0 bases, leaving 7 bases not matched to a gene. The CDR3 is 18 residues long. This CDR3 reads CASSLELLAGSSYNEQFF. In DNA form, the CDR3 reads TGCGCCAGCAGCTTGGAGTTGCTAGCGGGAAGCTCCTACAATGAGCAGTTCTTC.

J is TRBJ2-1 and V is TRBV9, with D possibly TRBD2 on 6 matching bases. Germline V lookup: CDR1 SGDLS, CDR2 YYNGEE. Deletions cut 3 bases from V and 0 bases from J, with 13 bases between. The CDR3 consists of 16 residues. In DNA form, the CDR3 reads TGTGCCAGCAGCGCCCGAGCGGGCCGCTCCTACAATGAGCAGTTCTTC. Residues: CASSARAGRSYNEQFF.

The rearrangement joins TRBV21-1 to TRBJ2-7; TRBD2 was called by the table and not checked on the DNA. TRBV21-1 is described as a pseudogene. CDR3 length: 15 residues. Here the CDR3 DNA reads TGTGCCAGCAGGCATCCCCCACCGGCGGTCCACGAGCAGTACTTC. The encoded protein is CASRHPPPAVHEQYF.

V is TRBV19 and J is TRBJ2-1; a possible D gene is TRBD2 (5 bases). Trimming pared 3 bases from V and 6 bases from J, leaving 15 bases between. There are 15 residues in the CDR3. Germline assignment: CDR1 LNHDA and CDR2 SQIVND (reference sequence). The CDR3 DNA sequence: TGTGCCAGTAGTATGTCGTGGACTGGGAGCAATGAGCAGTTCTTC. Translation: CASSMSWTGSNEQFF.

V and J are TRBV3-1 (or the pseudogene TRBV3-2) and TRBJ1-5, with unresolved D. The CDR3 is 14 residues long. V was trimmed by 1 base and J by 7 bases, leaving 11 bases between them. Germline values: CDR1 LGHDT, CDR2 YNNKEL (reference sequence). CDR3 protein: CASSQAGSGQPQHF. CDR3 DNA sequence: TGTGCCAGCAGCCAAGCGGGGTCCGGGCAGCCCCAGCATTTT.

This sequence joins TRBV6-5 and TRBJ2-7; TRBD1 aligns across 10 bases. Germline values: CDR1 MNHEY, CDR2 SVGAGI. J gave up 4 bases and V 0 bases, and 6 bases lay outside the gene matches. This CDR3 contains 16 residues. The DNA of the CDR3 is TGTGCCAGCAGTTACTCCTCGGGACAGGGGAAATACGAGCAGTACTTC. Residues: CASSYSSGQGKYEQYF.

The chain uses TRBV28 and TRBJ2-4; 9 positions match TRBD1. The CDR3 spans 15 residues. J was trimmed by 7 bases and V by 8 bases; bases with no gene match: 12. Germline values: CDR1 MDHEN, CDR2 SYDVKM. The CDR3, as DNA: TGTGCCAGCGCCCCCCGGGACAGGGTGGGGAACATTCAGTACTTC. The encoded protein is CASAPRDRVGNIQYF.

J is TRBJ2-4 and V is TRBV29-1; D remains unclear. V lost 1 base, J lost 9 bases, and 10 bases lay in between. From germline, CDR1 is SQVTM and CDR2 ANQGSEA. The CDR3 spans 12 residues. In DNA form, the CDR3 reads TGCAGCGTTGAAGGTTCCACGAGCATTCAGTACTTC. Translation gives CSVEGSTSIQYF.